A single sample gave rise to the 17 T cell receptor beta chains below, sequenced in a study of naive CD8 T cells in extremely preterm neonates. Assay: immunoSEQ multiplex PCR; the TCRdb copy retains only in-frame clones and omits some. Of approximately 6,500 clones in the sample, 95% to 98% were seen once. Material: naive CD8+ T cells from blood. The receptors shown here come from a human donor in good health.

The chain links TRBV19 to TRBJ1-1, with 9 bases identical to TRBD1. Germline loops: CDR1 LNHDA, CDR2 SQIVND (reference sequence). The V and J ends lost 5 bases and 4 bases, in that order; junction bases with no gene match: 5. This CDR3 contains 14 residues. Here the CDR3 DNA reads TGTGCCAGTAGTGCGGGACAGGGTACCACTGAAGCTTTCTTT. Its translation is CASSAGQGTTEAFF.

This chain connects TRBV4-1 to TRBJ1-5; D not certain. The CDR3 spans 13 residues. Trimming pared 1 base from V and 4 bases from J, leaving 5 bases between. Germline CDR1 is MGHRA and CDR2 is YSYEKL. The CDR3 sequence is CASSQVPNQPQHF. The DNA of the CDR3 is TGCGCCAGCAGCCAAGTTCCGAATCAGCCCCAGCATTTT.

This clone was counted a few times. The gene calls are TRBV7-8 and TRBJ2-7; D possibly corresponds to TRBD2 (6 bases). Germline CDR1 reads SGHVS; CDR2 reads FQNEAQ. V lost 8 bases, J lost 6 bases, and 8 bases lay in between. There are 10 residues in the CDR3. CDR3 protein: CASRGTEQYF. The CDR3 nucleotides are TGTGCCAGCCGCGGGACCGAGCAGTACTTC.

The chain has TRBV7-9 and TRBJ2-1; D perhaps matches TRBD1 (6 bases). The V gene's germline CDR1 is SEHNR and CDR2 FQNEAQ (reference sequence). V lost 4 bases to trimming and J lost 3 bases, with 13 bases between them. The CDR3 length is 15 residues. The CDR3 reads CASSSSADSYNEQFF. The CDR3 DNA sequence: TGTGCCAGCAGCTCCTCGGCGGACAGCTACAATGAGCAGTTCTTC.

This clone came up once. The rearrangement links TRBV2 to TRBJ2-1, with 9 nucleotides matching TRBD2. The germline V gene has CDR1 SNHLY and CDR2 FYNNEI. Trimming at V came to 6 bases and at J to 4 bases, leaving 10 bases not matched to a gene. This CDR3 is 16 amino acids long. CDR3 sequence reads: CASRQDGTSRYNEQFF. The DNA of the CDR3 is TGTGCCAGCAGGCAAGACGGGACTAGCAGATACAATGAGCAGTTCTTC.

This rearrangement joins TRBV30 to TRBJ1-1, with D unclear. V was pared by 2 bases and J by 3 bases, with 16 bases between. The CDR3 is 15 residues long. CDR1 and CDR2 from the germline V gene are GTSNPN and SVGIG (reference sequence). CDR3 protein: CAWSLPDWKDTEAFF. CDR3 DNA: TGTGCCTGGAGTCTACCTGACTGGAAGGACACTGAAGCTTTCTTT. The full variable domain, in which reference TRBV30 and TRBJ1-1 provide the parts outside the CDR3, is SQTIHQWPATLVQPVGSPLSLECTVEGTSNPNLYWYRQAAGRGLQLLFYSVGIGQISSEVPQNLSASRPQDRQFILSSKKLLLSDSGFYLCAWSLPDWKDTEAFFGQGTRLTVV.

This chain links TRBV23-1 with TRBJ2-7, with D maybe TRBD1 (6 bases). TRBV23-1 is an ORF, and what it does is uncertain. Trimming shortened V by 6 bases and J by 3 bases, and 12 bases separated the two germline ends. This CDR3 comprises 13 residues. For the CDR3, the DNA is TGCGCCAGCAGGGACAGTACAAACTACGAGCAGTACTTC. This encodes CASRDSTNYEQYF.

The genes are TRBV13 and TRBJ2-7; 10 nucleotides agree with TRBD1. V dropped 3 bases and J dropped 4; count of bases not matched to a gene: 0. The germline V gene has CDR1 PRHDT and CDR2 FYEKMQ (reference sequence). This CDR3 spans 13 amino acids. CDR3 in amino acids: CASSLGQGYEQYF. Written as DNA, the CDR3 is TGTGCCAGCAGCTTGGGACAGGGGTACGAGCAGTACTTC.

This chain uses TRBV19 with TRBJ2-7; TRBD1 matches at 10 bases. CDR1 and CDR2 (germline): LNHDA, SQIVND (reference sequence). The CDR3 spans 15 residues. Trimming cost V 5 bases and J 6 bases; bases outside gene matches: 10. The CDR3: CASSLSGTGVVEQYF. The CDR3 DNA reads TGTGCCAGTAGTCTCTCCGGGACAGGGGTGGTCGAGCAGTACTTC.

This chain connects TRBV14 to TRBJ2-7, with 8 bases lining up with TRBD1. V lost 4 bases and J lost 3; bases outside the gene matches: 11. The CDR3 covers 16 residues. Germline V CDR1 and CDR2: SGHDN, FVKESK. CDR3 sequence (DNA): TGTGCCAGCAGCCCCTACTTACAGGGGGTAGACTACGAGCAGTACTTC. Translating it yields CASSPYLQGVDYEQYF.

V gene TRBV27 combines with J gene TRBJ1-2; D is ambiguous. Germline CDR1 MNHEY, CDR2 SMNVEV (reference sequence). The V and J ends lost 3 bases and 7 bases respectively, with 12 bases between them. CDR3 length equals 13 residues. CDR3 DNA: TGTGCCAGCAGTTTTTCAACTGCTGGTGGCTACACCTTC. This gives the protein CASSFSTAGGYTF.

The rearrangement joins TRBV30 to TRBJ1-1; D might be TRBD1 (5 bases). Germline values: CDR1 GTSNPN, CDR2 SVGIG (reference sequence). The CDR3 spans 13 residues. V was pared by 0 bases and J by 4 bases, with 9 bases between. The CDR3 reads CAWSVGGTTEAFF. CDR3 in DNA: TGTGCCTGGAGTGTGGGGGGGACCACTGAAGCTTTCTTT. Full variable domain (rest looked up from reference TRBV30 and TRBJ1-1): SQTIHQWPATLVQPVGSPLSLECTVEGTSNPNLYWYRQAAGRGLQLLFYSVGIGQISSEVPQNLSASRPQDRQFILSSKKLLLSDSGFYLCAWSVGGTTEAFFGQGTRLTVV.

J is TRBJ1-2 and V is TRBV21-1. TRBV21-1 is shown as a pseudogene. The CDR3 contains 14 residues. Here the CDR3 DNA reads TGTGCCAGCAGCAGAGCGCCCGGGTTTTTAGGCTACACCTTC. It specifies CASSRAPGFLGYTF.

The J gene is TRBJ2-1, the V gene TRBV10-1; TRBD2 might be the D (6 bases). The CDR3 totals 13 residues. Looked up from germline, CDR1 is WNHNN and CDR2 is SYGVQD (reference sequence). V lost 9 bases to trimming and J lost 5 bases, with 14 bases between them. The CDR3 here is CASSGTGDNEQFF. The DNA of the CDR3 is TGCGCCAGTTCCGGGACGGGGGACAATGAGCAGTTCTTC.

This sequence joins TRBV7-2 and TRBJ2-1; D is unclear. The CDR3 runs 14 residues. Trimming pared 1 base from V and 8 bases from J, leaving 12 bases between. CDR1 and CDR2 from the germline V gene are SGHTA and FQGNSA. The CDR3 sequence: CASSLGNTVDEQFF. CDR3 bases: TGTGCCAGCAGCTTAGGGAATACAGTGGATGAGCAGTTCTTC.

The gene calls are TRBV5-1 and TRBJ2-3; 7 nucleotides match TRBD2. The CDR3 is made up of 18 amino acids. CDR1 SGHRS and CDR2 YFSETQ come from the germline V gene. Trimming removed 0 bases from V and 1 base from J; junction bases left unmatched: 11. Here the CDR3 DNA reads TGCGCCAGCAGCTTGGCCGGTTTGACTAGCCCGGGCACAGATACGCAGTATTTT. Translation gives CASSLAGLTSPGTDTQYF.

This chain joins TRBV19 and TRBJ2-7; D is possibly TRBD1 (5 bases). Germline V gene data show CDR1 as LNHDA and CDR2 as SQIVND (reference sequence). CDR3 length: 15 residues. V was trimmed by 3 bases and J by 4 bases, leaving 16 bases between them. DNA of the CDR3: TGTGCCAGTAGTATGGAAGGGGCTCCCCAATACGAGCAGTACTTC. Protein: CASSMEGAPQYEQYF.